This TCR beta chain originates from a study of T-cell reconstitution after alpha-beta-depleted transplantation in children. Germline CDR1 is LGHNA and CDR2 is YSLEER. The CDR3 is 14 residues long. The V and J ends lost 4 bases and 7 bases respectively, with 14 bases between them. The library targeted TCRbeta and was prepared with unique molecular identifiers. TCRdb used MiXCR to reprocess the PCR reads, holding one entry per CDR3 protein. Of 640,000 or so distinct CDR3 sequences in the sample, approximately 15% were seen once. This clonotype has at least ten counts. The specimen comprised PBMCs from the stem cell graft donor, sampled from the stem cell graft. The genes are TRBV4-3 and TRBJ1-5; D is undetermined. The sequence was obtained from a human donor who donated a stem cell graft to a child with acute myeloid leukemia. CDR3 DNA sequence: TGCGCCAGCAGCCCGTCATACAGTGGACAGCCCCAGCATTTT. This encodes CASSPSYSGQPQHF.